This T cell receptor (beta chain) was retrieved from a study of T cell responses to AZD1222 COVID-19 vaccine. Turning to the study itself: Pooling covered second doses at about 4 or about 12 weeks.

V was clipped by 4 bases and J by 0 bases, with 4 bases between them. Germline loops: CDR1 SNHLY, CDR2 FYNNEI. This CDR3 has 14 amino acids. On this clone: Its target is not known.

TCRdb keeps only in-frame clones here, not all; method: immunoSEQ multiplex PCR. The sample yields about 110,000 clones, about 80% seen once. General observations from the study: There were repertoire samples only from the period after the peak T cell response. Targeting of unmutated variant regions was reportedly seen in nearly half of spike-specific TCRs.

The sequencing used peripheral blood, collected on day 0 of AZD1222 vaccination. This TCR came from an adult in good health. The chain links TRBV2 to TRBJ2-6; D not certain. The CDR3 protein is CASSVLSGANVLTF. CDR3 sequence (DNA): TGTGCCAGCAGTGTCCTCTCTGGGGCCAACGTCCTGACTTTC.